Following are 31 T cell receptor beta chains from one sample sequenced in a study of beta chain features in type 1 diabetes. Study-level results: Across all four CD4+ subsets, people with type 1 diabetes showed modestly shorter TCRB CDR3s.

What was sequenced were expressed TCRB transcripts, since all of the isolated RNA had been reverse transcribed. Some clones are missing from TCRdb's copy, which holds only in-frame ones; the method was immunoSEQ multiplex PCR. The sample lists 150,000 to 200,000 clones, around 63% occurring once. No antigens are known for them. Sequencing was performed on naive CD4+ T cells from blood. The receptor set was obtained from a man between 25 and 39 years old with type 1 diabetes.

The table lists this clone with a count of one. The V call is TRBV6-5, the J call TRBJ2-5; 11 nucleotides agree with TRBD1. Germline-derived CDR1 and CDR2 are MNHEY and SVGAGI. The CDR3 is 14 residues long. V trimming: 4 bases; J trimming: 2 bases; junction bases outside the gene matches: 0. CDR3 coding DNA: TGTGCCAGCAGTTGGGACAGGGGGCAAGAGACCCAGTACTTC. Residues: CASSWDRGQETQYF.

The V and J genes are TRBV10-3 and TRBJ2-1; D is uncertain. The CDR3 has 15 residues. Trimming left V 4 bases short and J 0 bases short, with 10 bases between. Germline CDR1 is ENHRY and CDR2 is SYGVKD. CDR3: CAISALDGSYNEQFF. The DNA for the CDR3 is TGTGCCATCAGTGCTCTGGACGGCTCCTACAATGAGCAGTTCTTC.

The rearrangement uses TRBV25-1 and TRBJ2-1; the D is unclear. Trimming took 5 bases from V and 8 from J, leaving 16 bases between them. Germline V CDR1 and CDR2: MGHDK, SYGVNS. The CDR3 loop spans 14 amino acids. CDR3 bases: TGTGCCAGCAGTCCCGGATTGCTTCGCTATGAGCAGTTCTTC. It is translated as CASSPGLLRYEQFF.

The rearrangement uses TRBV7-2 and TRBJ2-5; TRBD1 aligns across 9 bases. The CDR3 spans 17 residues. CDR1 SGHTA and CDR2 FQGNSA come from the germline V gene. J lost 4 bases, V lost 5 bases, and 14 bases had no gene match. The CDR3 bases are TGTGCCAGCAGCAGCCCGGCCGGGACAGGGTCCGGAGAGACCCAGTACTTC. It translates to CASSSPAGTGSGETQYF.

V gene TRBV6-5 combines with J gene TRBJ2-3; D gene unclear. V dropped 0 bases and J dropped 1 base, with 5 bases sitting between them. In germline, CDR1 is MNHEY, CDR2 SVGAGI. This CDR3 has 14 amino acids. In DNA, the CDR3 is TGTGCCAGCAGTTACTCGACGGGCACAGATACGCAGTATTTT. Its translation: CASSYSTGTDTQYF.

The V and J genes are TRBV5-1 and TRBJ2-5; TRBD1 matches 8 bases. This CDR3 has 14 amino acids. Germline V gene lookup returns CDR1 SGHRS and CDR2 YFSETQ. With 4 bases clipped from V and 2 bases from J, the junction kept 4 bases outside the gene matches. In DNA, the CDR3 is TGCGCCAGCAGCCCCGGGACAGGACAAGAGACCCAGTACTTC. Its translation: CASSPGTGQETQYF.

V usage is TRBV11-2 and J usage is TRBJ2-1, with D perhaps TRBD1 (5 bases). Trimming removed 5 bases at V and 9 bases at J, with 14 bases between. Germline V gene data show CDR1 as SGHAT and CDR2 as FQNNGV. CDR3 length: 13 amino acids. The CDR3 nucleotides are TGTGCCAGCAGCCCATCCAGGGCTACTGAGCAGTTCTTC. Translation: CASSPSRATEQFF.

The chain recombines TRBV19 with TRBJ2-7; 7 nucleotides align to TRBD1. The CDR3 is made up of 12 amino acids. The trim removed 3 bases at V and 6 bases at J, leaving 2 bases unmatched. CDR1 is LNHDA and CDR2 is SQIVND in the germline V gene (reference sequence). The CDR3 region is CASSISGGEQYF. As DNA, the CDR3 is TGTGCCAGTAGTATTTCAGGGGGCGAGCAGTACTTC.

This clone was seen a handful of times. This chain links TRBV29-1 with TRBJ2-3, with D possibly matching TRBD1 (5 bases). Germline V gene data show CDR1 as SQVTM and CDR2 as ANQGSEA. V gave up 3 bases and J gave up 0 bases, with 10 bases separating them. CDR3 length equals 14 residues. This CDR3 is CSVDGQSSTDTQYF. As DNA, the CDR3 is TGCAGCGTTGACGGACAATCTAGCACAGATACGCAGTATTTT.

The chain uses TRBV5-6 and TRBJ1-2; TRBD1 might be the D (5 bases). Germline CDR1 is SGHDT and CDR2 is YYEEEE. V lost 3 bases to trimming and J lost 8 bases, with 14 bases between them. The CDR3 is 13 amino acids. The CDR3, as DNA: TGTGCCAGCAGCTGGGACCTTCGGGGAGGCTACACCTTC. Encoded protein: CASSWDLRGGYTF.

In its sample, this clone was seen a few times. The V call is TRBV30, the J call TRBJ2-7; a possible D gene is TRBD2 (6 bases). Germline values: CDR1 GTSNPN, CDR2 SVGIG (reference sequence). This CDR3 is 14 amino acids long. V was shortened by 1 base and J by 7 bases, with 17 bases between the two germline ends. CDR3 coding DNA: TGTGCCTGGAGTGACCGGGGGATAAAGGTGGAGCAGTACTTC. It yields the protein CAWSDRGIKVEQYF.

The sample holds a few counts of this clone. The chain combines TRBV29-1 with TRBJ2-3, with TRBD1 matching 9 bases. Germline trimming cut 8 bases from V and 4 bases from J; bases unmatched to any gene: 7. Germline CDR1 is SQVTM and CDR2 is ANQGSEA. The CDR3 runs 13 residues. CDR3 sequence: CSPSQGAADTQYF. DNA for the CDR3: TGCAGCCCTTCACAGGGGGCGGCAGATACGCAGTATTTT.

The V and J genes are TRBV7-2 and TRBJ2-3; no firm D call. V was trimmed by 4 bases and J by 0 bases, leaving 11 bases between them. CDR3 length equals 15 residues. CDR1 is SGHTA and CDR2 is FQGNSA in the germline V gene. CDR3: CASSSDGYSTDTQYF. The CDR3 DNA sequence: TGTGCCAGCAGCTCGGACGGGTATAGCACAGATACGCAGTATTTT.

The J gene is TRBJ2-5, the V gene TRBV7-2; D is ambiguous. This CDR3 has 14 residues. Germline values: CDR1 SGHTA, CDR2 FQGNSA. The germline V and J ends were trimmed by 5 bases and 5 bases, with 15 bases remaining between them. The CDR3 region has the DNA TGTGCCAGCAGCGTCCTTGGGATTCCCGAGACCCAGTACTTC. Encoded protein: CASSVLGIPETQYF.

The V gene is TRBV11-2, the J gene TRBJ1-2; D remains ambiguous. This CDR3 is 14 amino acids long. CDR1 and CDR2 (germline): SGHAT, FQNNGV. Trimming left V 4 bases short and J 7 bases short, with 16 bases between. CDR3 sequence reads: CASSSRGREGGYTF. The CDR3 DNA reads as TGTGCCAGCAGCTCCCGCGGGAGGGAGGGTGGCTACACCTTC.

The gene calls are TRBV5-4 and TRBJ2-2, with D possibly being TRBD1 or TRBD2 (5 bases each). Germline CDR1 SGHNT, CDR2 YYREEE (reference sequence). V gave up 5 bases and J gave up 3 bases, with 14 bases separating them. The CDR3 has 15 amino acids. The CDR3 nucleotides read TGTGCCAGCAGTATTCAGGGAGTTCACACCGGGGAGCTGTTTTTT. This codes for CASSIQGVHTGELFF.

The count of this clone is one. The rearrangement uses TRBV23-1 and TRBJ2-1; TRBD1 matches at 10 bases. TRBV23-1 belongs to the ORF category, with a function that is uncertain. The CDR3 extends over 16 amino acids. V was pared by 2 bases and J by 4 bases, with 5 bases of the junction left unmatched. The CDR3 sequence: CASSQRDRGKYNEQFF. CDR3 nucleotides: TGCGCCAGCAGTCAACGGGACAGGGGAAAATACAATGAGCAGTTCTTC.

The chain uses TRBV29-1 and TRBJ2-7; TRBD1 matches at 9 bases. With 4 bases clipped from V and 2 bases from J, the junction kept 6 bases outside the gene matches. CDR1 and CDR2 (germline): SQVTM, ANQGSEA. The CDR3 covers 14 residues. The CDR3 loop is CSVGGDRAPYEQYF. The CDR3 region has the DNA TGCAGCGTTGGAGGGGACAGGGCCCCCTACGAGCAGTACTTC.

This chain links TRBV19 with TRBJ2-2; TRBD1 agrees at 8 bases. CDR1 is LNHDA, CDR2 SQIVND, per germline (reference sequence). With V trimmed by 6 bases and J by 7 bases, 10 bases remained unmatched. This CDR3 region has 15 residues. CDR3 sequence reads: CASSPPGGYDGELFF. Written as DNA, the CDR3 is TGTGCCAGTAGCCCTCCAGGGGGCTATGACGGGGAGCTGTTTTTT. Supplemented by reference TRBV19 and TRBJ2-2, the full variable domain reads DGGITQSPKYLFRKEGQNVTLSCEQNLNHDAMYWYRQDPGQGLRLIYYSQIVNDFQKGDIAEGYSVSREKKESFPLTVTSAQKNPTAFYLCASSPPGGYDGELFFGEGSRLTVL.

The rearrangement joins TRBV7-8 to TRBJ2-5, with TRBD2 matching over 10 bases. Germline-derived CDR1 and CDR2 are SGHVS and FQNEAQ. V was pared by 7 bases and J by 4 bases, with 9 bases of the junction left unmatched. The CDR3 loop spans 15 amino acids. CDR3 nucleotides: TGTGCCAGCACTATCGTAGCGGGGGGCGGAGAGACCCAGTACTTC. The encoded protein is CASTIVAGGGETQYF. Variable domain in full (rest from reference TRBV7-8 and TRBJ2-5): GAGVSQSPRYKVAKRGQDVALRCDPISGHVSLFWYQQALGQGPEFLTYFQNEAQLDKSGLPSDRFFAERPEGSVSTLKIQRTQQEDSAVYLCASTIVAGGGETQYFGPGTRLLVL.

The rearrangement uses TRBV28 and TRBJ1-6; 7 bases are a match to TRBD1. This CDR3 contains 15 residues. The junction had 8 bases not matched to a gene; V was cut back by 5 bases and J by 7 bases. CDR1 is MDHEN and CDR2 is SYDVKM in the germline V gene. CDR3 nucleotide sequence: TGTGCCAGCAGTCCCGGACAGGTGGGGAATTCACCCCTCCACTTT. It translates to CASSPGQVGNSPLHF.

The chain is built from TRBV30 and TRBJ1-5; D not resolved. The CDR3 runs to 13 residues. Germline values: CDR1 GTSNPN, CDR2 SVGIG (reference sequence). Trimming took off 2 bases at V and 11 bases at J, with 16 bases between the two ends. The CDR3 region has the DNA TGTGCCTGGAGTAAAGGTCATCTGAGTACCCAGCATTTT. Amino acids: CAWSKGHLSTQHF.

The J gene is TRBJ2-6, the V gene TRBV7-2; D not certain. In germline, CDR1 is SGHTA, CDR2 FQGNSA. The V gene lost 5 bases and the J gene lost 0 bases, with 5 bases spanning the gap. The CDR3 is 14 amino acids. The CDR3, as DNA: TGTGCCAGCAGCCCAGGCTCTGGGGCCAACGTCCTGACTTTC. Translated: CASSPGSGANVLTF. Combining the CDR3 with reference TRBV7-2 and TRBJ2-6 gives the whole variable domain GAGVSQSPSNKVTEKGKDVELRCDPISGHTALYWYRQSLGQGLEFLIYFQGNSAPDKSGLPSDRFSAERTGGSVSTLTIQRTQQEDSAVYLCASSPGSGANVLTFGAGSRLTVL.

The chain employs TRBV9 and TRBJ2-1, with D tentatively TRBD2 (6 bases). The germline V gene has CDR1 SGDLS and CDR2 YYNGEE. Between the trimmed V and J ends, which lost 4 bases and 4 bases, there was a span of 12 bases. This CDR3 is built from 14 residues. The DNA for the CDR3 is TGTGCCAGCAGCCATAGCGGATCTTACAATGAGCAGTTCTTC. This translates into CASSHSGSYNEQFF.

This sequence joins TRBV29-1 and TRBJ1-4; D is ambiguous. V lost 5 bases and J 3 bases, leaving 10 bases between the germline ends. CDR1 and CDR2 (germline): SQVTM, ANQGSEA. There are 13 residues in the CDR3. CDR3 sequence reads: CSVYLEANEKLFF. Here the CDR3 DNA reads TGCAGCGTTTACTTGGAGGCTAATGAAAAACTGTTTTTT.

The chain recombines TRBV5-1 with TRBJ2-3, with TRBD1 identical over 9 bases. CDR1 is SGHRS, CDR2 YFSETQ, per germline. The CDR3 loop spans 15 amino acids. Trimming removed 4 bases from V and 4 bases from J; junction bases left unmatched: 7. Here the CDR3 reads CASSLGQGVADTQYF. CDR3 nucleotides: TGCGCCAGCAGCCTGGGACAGGGCGTAGCAGATACGCAGTATTTT.

This clone was found once. This sequence joins TRBV5-1 and TRBJ2-3; no clear D gene. V was cut by 7 bases and J by 2 bases, with 14 bases left in between. Germline CDR1 SGHRS, CDR2 YFSETQ. CDR3 size: 14 residues. DNA of the CDR3: TGCGCCAGCCAGTCCCCCTTGTACACAGATACGCAGTATTTT. It is translated as CASQSPLYTDTQYF.

V gene TRBV5-1 combines with J gene TRBJ2-1, with unresolved D. This CDR3 is built from 14 residues. V shed 2 bases and J shed 0 bases, with 6 bases lying between them. The germline V gene has CDR1 SGHRS and CDR2 YFSETQ. This chain's CDR3 is CASSLQSSYNEQFF. DNA of the CDR3: TGCGCCAGCAGCTTACAAAGCTCCTACAATGAGCAGTTCTTC.

The rearrangement uses TRBV9 and TRBJ2-3; D not certain. CDR1 and CDR2 (germline): SGDLS, YYNGEE. The CDR3 sequence is 14 residues long. V was trimmed by 2 bases and J by 2 bases, leaving 9 bases between them. The CDR3 sequence: CASSVGATTDTQYF. The CDR3 coding sequence is TGTGCCAGCAGCGTGGGCGCGACCACAGATACGCAGTATTTT.

The chain combines TRBV29-1 with TRBJ2-5; 8 bases match TRBD2. Germline loops: CDR1 SQVTM, CDR2 ANQGSEA. V lost 7 bases and J lost 1; bases outside the gene matches: 5. This CDR3 has 13 amino acids. The CDR3 DNA is TGCAGCGCCGCAGGGACTAGCCAAGAGACCCAGTACTTC. Its translation: CSAAGTSQETQYF.

CDR3 in amino acids: CSVRTELNTEAFF. CDR3 in DNA: TGCAGCGTTAGGACGGAGCTGAACACTGAAGCTTTCTTT. V and J are TRBV29-1 and TRBJ1-1; D remains ambiguous. This CDR3 contains 13 residues. With 5 bases removed from V and 0 bases from J, the gap between germline ends came to 10 bases. Germline V gene data show CDR1 as SQVTM and CDR2 as ANQGSEA.